This T cell receptor beta chain was retrieved from a study of control samples from healthy donors and cancer patients. The CDR3 is 17 residues long. CDR1 and CDR2 (germline): KGHSH, LQKENI. V was clipped by 0 bases and J by 3 bases, with 17 bases between them. The method was immunoSEQ multiplex PCR; TCRdb's version includes in-frame clones alone and lacks a portion of them. This table has 200,000 to 250,000 clones, over 90% appearing once. J is TRBJ1-2 and V is TRBV18; weak D call: TRBD1 (5 bases). The source is a man in his fifties in good health. Sequencing input: blood. Here the CDR3 DNA reads TGTGCCAGCTCACCACCCATACGATGGGGGAAAGACTATGGCTACACCTTC. Its translation is CASSPPIRWGKDYGYTF. The entire variable domain, with the rest obtained from reference TRBV18 and TRBJ1-2, is as follows: NAGVMQNPRHLVRRRGQEARLRCSPMKGHSHVYWYRQLPEEGLKFMVYLQKENIIDESGMPKERFSAEFPKEGPSILRIQQVVRGDSAAYFCASSPPIRWGKDYGYTFGSGTRLTVV.